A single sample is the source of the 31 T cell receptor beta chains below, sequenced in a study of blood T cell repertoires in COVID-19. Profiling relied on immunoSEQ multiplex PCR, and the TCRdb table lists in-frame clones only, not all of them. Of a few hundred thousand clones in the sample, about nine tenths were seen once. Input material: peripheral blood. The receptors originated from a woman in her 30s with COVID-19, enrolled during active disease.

CDR3 protein: CASSLGLAFEQYF. The DNA for the CDR3 is TGTGCCAGCAGCTTGGGGCTAGCGTTCGAGCAGTACTTC. The chain is built from TRBV11-2 and TRBJ2-7; the D gene is possibly TRBD2 (6 bases). V gave up 3 bases and J gave up 6 bases, with 12 bases separating them. Germline V lookup: CDR1 SGHAT, CDR2 FQNNGV. The CDR3 covers 13 residues.

CDR3 bases: TGTGCCACCCGTGGACAGGCGGAGACCCAGTACTTC. Protein: CATRGQAETQYF. The rearrangement uses TRBV24-1 and TRBJ2-5; 7 positions agree with TRBD1. After removal of 9 bases from V and 5 bases from J, the junction contained 5 bases not matched to a gene. The germline V gene encodes CDR1 KGHDR and CDR2 SFDVKD. This CDR3 is 12 amino acids long.

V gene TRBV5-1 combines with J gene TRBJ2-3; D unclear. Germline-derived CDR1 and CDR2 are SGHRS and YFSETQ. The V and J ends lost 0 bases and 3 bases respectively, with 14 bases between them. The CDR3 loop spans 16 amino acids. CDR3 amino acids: CASSLEVSGGTDTQYF. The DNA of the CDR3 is TGCGCCAGCAGCTTGGAGGTCTCGGGTGGGACAGATACGCAGTATTTT.

The CDR3, as DNA: TGTGCCAGCAGTGGGGGGGGAAATGAGCAGTTCTTC. The encoded protein is CASSGGGNEQFF. The chain is built from TRBV2 and TRBJ2-1; 7 bases line up with TRBD2. CDR1 is SNHLY, CDR2 FYNNEI, per germline. The CDR3 is made up of 12 amino acids. The V segment lost 4 bases and the J segment 7 bases; nucleotides outside the gene matches: 1.

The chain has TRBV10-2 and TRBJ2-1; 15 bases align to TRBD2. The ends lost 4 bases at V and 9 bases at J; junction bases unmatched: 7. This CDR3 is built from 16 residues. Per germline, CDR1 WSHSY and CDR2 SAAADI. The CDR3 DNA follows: TGCGCCAGCAGTGGGTACGGACTAGCGGGAGGGGGTGAGCAGTTCTTC. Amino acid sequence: CASSGYGLAGGGEQFF.

CDR3 residues: CASSPRTSGGYNEQFF. DNA of the CDR3: TGTGCCAGCAGCCCCAGGACTAGCGGGGGATACAATGAGCAGTTCTTC. The genes are TRBV3-1 (or the pseudogene TRBV3-2) and TRBJ2-1; 13 nucleotides align to TRBD2. There are 16 residues in the CDR3. Trimming at V came to 4 bases and at J to 4 bases, leaving 4 bases not matched to a gene. CDR1 is LGHDT, CDR2 YNNKEL, per germline (reference sequence).

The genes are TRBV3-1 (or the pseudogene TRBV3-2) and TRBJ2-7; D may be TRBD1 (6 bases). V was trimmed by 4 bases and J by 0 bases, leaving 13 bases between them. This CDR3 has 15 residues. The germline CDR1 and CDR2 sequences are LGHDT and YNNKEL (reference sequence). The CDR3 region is CASSRPNRVSYEQYF. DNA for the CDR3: TGTGCCAGCAGCCGCCCGAACAGGGTCTCCTACGAGCAGTACTTC.

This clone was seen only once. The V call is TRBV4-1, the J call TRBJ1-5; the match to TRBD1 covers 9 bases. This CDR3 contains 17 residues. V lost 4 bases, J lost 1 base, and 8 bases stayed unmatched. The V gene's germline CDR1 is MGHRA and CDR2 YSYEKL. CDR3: CASSPSGQGFSNQPQHF. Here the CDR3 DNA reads TGCGCCAGCAGCCCGTCTGGACAGGGGTTCAGCAATCAGCCCCAGCATTTT.

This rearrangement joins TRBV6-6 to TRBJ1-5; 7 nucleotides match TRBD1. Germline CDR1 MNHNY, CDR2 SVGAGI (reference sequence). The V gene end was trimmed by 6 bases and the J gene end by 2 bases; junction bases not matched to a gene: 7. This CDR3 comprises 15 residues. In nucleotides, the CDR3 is TGTGCCAGCAGGAAGGGGGCGAATGGCAATCAGCCCCAGCATTTT. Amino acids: CASRKGANGNQPQHF.

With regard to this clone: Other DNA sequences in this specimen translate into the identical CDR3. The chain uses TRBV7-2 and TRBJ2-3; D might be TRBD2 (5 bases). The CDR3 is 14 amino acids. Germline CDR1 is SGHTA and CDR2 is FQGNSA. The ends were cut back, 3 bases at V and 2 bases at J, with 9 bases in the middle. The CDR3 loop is CASSLSGYTDTQYF. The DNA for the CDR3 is TGTGCCAGCAGCTTGTCGGGGTACACAGATACGCAGTATTTT.

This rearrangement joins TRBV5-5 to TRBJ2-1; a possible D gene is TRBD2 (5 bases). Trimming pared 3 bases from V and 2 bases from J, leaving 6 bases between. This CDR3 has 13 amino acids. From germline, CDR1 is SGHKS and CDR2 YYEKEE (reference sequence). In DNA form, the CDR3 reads TGTGCCAGCAGCTCCGGGGCCTACAATGAGCAGTTCTTC. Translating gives CASSSGAYNEQFF.

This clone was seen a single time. Written as DNA, the CDR3 is TGCGCCAGCAGACTAGGGACAGGGGGTCGGCAAGAGACCCAGTACTTC. It is translated as CASRLGTGGRQETQYF. J is TRBJ2-5 and V is TRBV5-1; 11 nucleotides agree with TRBD1. This CDR3 spans 16 amino acids. J lost 2 bases, V lost 5 bases, and 8 bases had no gene match. CDR1 is SGHRS and CDR2 is YFSETQ in the germline V gene. Drawing the rest from reference TRBV5-1 and TRBJ2-5, the complete variable domain is KAGVTQTPRYLIKTRGQQVTLSCSPISGHRSVSWYQQTPGQGLQFLFEYFSETQRNKGNFPGRFSGRQFSNSRSEMNVSTLELGDSALYLCASRLGTGGRQETQYFGPGTRLLVL.

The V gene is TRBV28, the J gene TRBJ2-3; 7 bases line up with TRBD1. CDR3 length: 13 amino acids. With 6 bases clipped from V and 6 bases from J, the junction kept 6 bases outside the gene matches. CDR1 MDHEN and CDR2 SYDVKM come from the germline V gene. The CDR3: CASRGRGWDTQYF. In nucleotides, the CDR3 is TGTGCCAGCAGAGGCAGGGGGTGGGATACGCAGTATTTT.

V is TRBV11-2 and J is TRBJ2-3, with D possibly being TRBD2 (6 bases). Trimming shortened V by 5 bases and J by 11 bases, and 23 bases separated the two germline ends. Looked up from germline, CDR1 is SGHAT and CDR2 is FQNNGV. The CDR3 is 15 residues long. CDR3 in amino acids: CASSVSPSAPNGQYF. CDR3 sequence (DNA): TGTGCCAGCAGCGTATCCCCTAGCGCGCCGAATGGGCAGTATTTT.

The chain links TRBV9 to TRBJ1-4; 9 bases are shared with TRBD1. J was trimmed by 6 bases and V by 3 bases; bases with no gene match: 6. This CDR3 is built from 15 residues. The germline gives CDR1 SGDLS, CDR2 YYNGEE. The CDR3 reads CASSAGTGFYEKLFF. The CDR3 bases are TGTGCCAGCAGCGCCGGGACAGGGTTTTATGAAAAACTGTTTTTT.

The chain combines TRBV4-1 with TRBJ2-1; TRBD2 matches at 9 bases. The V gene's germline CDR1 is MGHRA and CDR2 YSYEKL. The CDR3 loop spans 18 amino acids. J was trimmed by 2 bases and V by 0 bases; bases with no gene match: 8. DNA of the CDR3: TGCGCCAGCAGCCAAGATCGGGGAGCGGGAGGCACCTACAATGAGCAGTTCTTC. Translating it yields CASSQDRGAGGTYNEQFF.

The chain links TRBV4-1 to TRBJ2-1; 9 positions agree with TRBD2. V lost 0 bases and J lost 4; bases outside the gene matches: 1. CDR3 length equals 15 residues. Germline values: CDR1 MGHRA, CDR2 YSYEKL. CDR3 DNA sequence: TGCGCCAGCAGCCAAGAAGCGGGAGGTTACAATGAGCAGTTCTTC. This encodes CASSQEAGGYNEQFF.

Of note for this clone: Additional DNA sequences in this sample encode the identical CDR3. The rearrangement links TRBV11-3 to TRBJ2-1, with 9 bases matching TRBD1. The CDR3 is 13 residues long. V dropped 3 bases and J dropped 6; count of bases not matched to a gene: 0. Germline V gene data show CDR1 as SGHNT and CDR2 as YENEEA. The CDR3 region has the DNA TGTGCCAGCAGCTTGGGACAGGGCAATGAGCAGTTCTTC. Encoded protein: CASSLGQGNEQFF. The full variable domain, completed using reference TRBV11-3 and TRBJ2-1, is EAGVVQSPRYKIIEKKQPVAFWCNPISGHNTLYWYLQNLGQGPELLIRYENEEAVDDSQLPKDRFSAERLKGVDSTLKIQPAELGDSAVYLCASSLGQGNEQFFGPGTRLTVL.

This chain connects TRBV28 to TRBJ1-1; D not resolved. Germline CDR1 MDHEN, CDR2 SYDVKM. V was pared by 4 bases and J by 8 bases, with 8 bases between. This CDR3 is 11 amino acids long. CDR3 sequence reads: CASSSPREAFF. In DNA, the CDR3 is TGTGCCAGCAGTTCCCCTAGAGAAGCTTTCTTT.

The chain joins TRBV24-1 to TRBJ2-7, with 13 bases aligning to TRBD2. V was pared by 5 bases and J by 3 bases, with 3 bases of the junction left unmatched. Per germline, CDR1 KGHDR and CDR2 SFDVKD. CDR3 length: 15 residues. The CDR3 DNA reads TGTGCCACCAGTGGGACTAGCGGGAGTTTCTACGAGCAGTACTTC. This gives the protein CATSGTSGSFYEQYF.

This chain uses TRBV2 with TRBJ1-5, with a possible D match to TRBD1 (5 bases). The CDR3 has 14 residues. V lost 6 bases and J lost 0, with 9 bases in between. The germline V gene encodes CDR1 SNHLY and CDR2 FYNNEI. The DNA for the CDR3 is TGTGCCAGCAGCCGTAGGGGTAGCAATCAGCCCCAGCATTTT. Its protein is CASSRRGSNQPQHF. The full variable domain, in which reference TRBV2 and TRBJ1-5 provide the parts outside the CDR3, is EPEVTQTPSHQVTQMGQEVILRCVPISNHLYFYWYRQILGQKVEFLVSFYNNEISEKSEIFDDQFSVERPDGSNFTLKIRSTKLEDSAMYFCASSRRGSNQPQHFGDGTRLSIL.

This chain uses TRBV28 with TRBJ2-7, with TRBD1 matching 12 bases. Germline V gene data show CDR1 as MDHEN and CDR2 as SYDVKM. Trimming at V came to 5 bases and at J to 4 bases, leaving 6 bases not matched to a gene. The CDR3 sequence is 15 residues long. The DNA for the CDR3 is TGTGCCAGCAGTGCCGGGACAGGGGGCTGGTACGAGCAGTACTTC. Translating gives CASSAGTGGWYEQYF.

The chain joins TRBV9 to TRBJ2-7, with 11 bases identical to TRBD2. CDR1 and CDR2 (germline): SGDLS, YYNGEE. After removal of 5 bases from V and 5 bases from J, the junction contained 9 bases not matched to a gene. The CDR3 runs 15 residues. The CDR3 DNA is TGTGCCAGCAGTGCAGAACTAGCGGGAGTTAACGAGCAGTACTTC. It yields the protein CASSAELAGVNEQYF.

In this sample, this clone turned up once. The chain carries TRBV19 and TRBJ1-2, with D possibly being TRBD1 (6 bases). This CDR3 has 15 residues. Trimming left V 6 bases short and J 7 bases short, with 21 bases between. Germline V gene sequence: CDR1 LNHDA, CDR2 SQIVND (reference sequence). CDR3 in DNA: TGTGCCAGTAGCACCCGAGGACAGCTTAACCTTGGCTACACCTTC. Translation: CASSTRGQLNLGYTF.

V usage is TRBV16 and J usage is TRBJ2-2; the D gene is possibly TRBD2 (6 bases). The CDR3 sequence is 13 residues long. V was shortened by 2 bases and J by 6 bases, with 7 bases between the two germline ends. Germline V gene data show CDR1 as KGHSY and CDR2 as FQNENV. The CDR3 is CASSQTGAGELFF. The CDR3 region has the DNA TGTGCCAGCAGCCAAACGGGAGCCGGGGAGCTGTTTTTT.

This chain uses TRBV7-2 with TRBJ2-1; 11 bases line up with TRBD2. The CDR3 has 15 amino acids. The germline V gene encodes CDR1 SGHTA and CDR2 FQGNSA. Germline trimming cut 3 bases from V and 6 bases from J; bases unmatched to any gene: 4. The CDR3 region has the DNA TGTGCCAGCAGCTTCCTGGGACTAGCGGTCAATGAGCAGTTCTTC. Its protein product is CASSFLGLAVNEQFF.

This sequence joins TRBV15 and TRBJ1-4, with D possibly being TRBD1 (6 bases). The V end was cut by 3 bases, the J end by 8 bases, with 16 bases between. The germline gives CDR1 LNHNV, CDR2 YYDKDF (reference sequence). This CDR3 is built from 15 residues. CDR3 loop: CATSRGGGASEKLFF. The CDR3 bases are TGTGCCACCAGCAGGGGAGGGGGGGCGAGCGAAAAACTGTTTTTT.

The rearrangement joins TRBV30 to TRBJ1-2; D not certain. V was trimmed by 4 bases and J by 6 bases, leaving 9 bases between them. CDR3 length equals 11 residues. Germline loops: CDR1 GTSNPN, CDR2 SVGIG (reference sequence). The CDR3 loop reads CAWMEGNGYTF. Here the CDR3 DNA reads TGTGCCTGGATGGAGGGAAATGGCTACACCTTC.

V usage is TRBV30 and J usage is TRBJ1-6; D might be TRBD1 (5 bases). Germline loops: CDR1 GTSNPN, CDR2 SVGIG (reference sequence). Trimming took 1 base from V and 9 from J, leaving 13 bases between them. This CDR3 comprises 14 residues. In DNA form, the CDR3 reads TGTGCCTGGAGTGCCCAGGGCCAGAGTTCACCCCTCCACTTT. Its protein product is CAWSAQGQSSPLHF.

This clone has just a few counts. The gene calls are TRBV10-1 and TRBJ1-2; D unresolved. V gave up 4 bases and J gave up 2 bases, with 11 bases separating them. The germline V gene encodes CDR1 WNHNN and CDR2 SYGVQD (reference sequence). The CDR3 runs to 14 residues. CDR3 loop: CASSAGIENYGYTF. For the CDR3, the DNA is TGCGCCAGCAGTGCGGGGATTGAGAACTATGGCTACACCTTC.

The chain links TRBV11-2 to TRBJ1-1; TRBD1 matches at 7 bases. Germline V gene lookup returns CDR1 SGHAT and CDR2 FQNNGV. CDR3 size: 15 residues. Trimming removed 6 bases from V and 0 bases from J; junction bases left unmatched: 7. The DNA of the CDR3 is TGTGCCAGCAGTTTTAGGGGACAGATGAACACTGAAGCTTTCTTT. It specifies CASSFRGQMNTEAFF. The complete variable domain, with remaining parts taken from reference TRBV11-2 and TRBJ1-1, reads EAGVAQSPRYKIIEKRQSVAFWCNPISGHATLYWYQQILGQGPKLLIQFQNNGVVDDSQLPKDRFSAERLKGVDSTLKIQPAKLEDSAVYLCASSFRGQMNTEAFFGQGTRLTVV.